Shown below are 10 T cell receptor beta chains from a single sample sequenced in a study of cytomegalovirus exposure and HLA in healthy donors (dated by TCRdb to about 2017). To prepare the library, the immunoSEQ multiplex PCR assay was applied. Drawn from immuneACCESS, this table holds only the in-frame rearrangements with V and J called that TCRdb kept. Clones are partly lost; checked studies trace under half to an unresolved V gene and leave the rest unexplained. The sample has 80,000 to 100,000 clones on record, around 88% of them singletons. In total, the top ten clones hold 3.5% to 5% of the sample. Sequenced input: PBMCs. Receptors were obtained from a woman in her thirties in good health and CMV-seronegative.

The chain joins TRBV27 to TRBJ1-1; the D gene is possibly TRBD1 (6 bases). Germline V gene lookup returns CDR1 MNHEY and CDR2 SMNVEV (reference sequence). V dropped 3 bases and J dropped 3 bases, with 11 bases sitting between them. The CDR3 sequence is 14 residues long. CDR3 residues: CASSFKGGYTEAFF. CDR3 sequence (DNA): TGTGCCAGCAGTTTTAAGGGGGGGTACACTGAAGCTTTCTTT.

The J gene is TRBJ2-7, the V gene TRBV28; 9 nucleotides agree with TRBD1. CDR3 length: 14 amino acids. Germline CDR1 is MDHEN and CDR2 is SYDVKM. The trim removed 7 bases at V and 3 bases at J, leaving 7 bases unmatched. The CDR3 DNA sequence: TGTGCCAGCACCCGACAGGGGGGAGGCTACGAGCAGTACTTC. This sequence encodes CASTRQGGGYEQYF.

This CDR3 reads CASSSGQGVYGYTF. The CDR3 DNA sequence: TGCGCCAGCAGCTCGGGACAGGGAGTCTATGGCTACACCTTC. This chain links TRBV5-1 with TRBJ1-2; TRBD1 aligns across 9 bases. CDR1 is SGHRS, CDR2 YFSETQ, per germline. This CDR3 spans 14 amino acids. V dropped 3 bases and J dropped 4; count of bases not matched to a gene: 4. Variable domain in full (rest from reference TRBV5-1 and TRBJ1-2): KAGVTQTPRYLIKTRGQQVTLSCSPISGHRSVSWYQQTPGQGLQFLFEYFSETQRNKGNFPGRFSGRQFSNSRSEMNVSTLELGDSALYLCASSSGQGVYGYTFGSGTRLTVV.

This chain joins TRBV9 and TRBJ1-4; tentative D call: TRBD1 (5 bases). The CDR3 extends over 16 amino acids. CDR1 and CDR2 from the germline V gene are SGDLS and YYNGEE. V dropped 0 bases and J dropped 7 bases, with 16 bases sitting between them. CDR3 loop: CASSVGTRGGGEKLFF. The CDR3 DNA reads TGTGCCAGCAGCGTAGGGACACGGGGGGGAGGTGAAAAACTGTTTTTT.

The genes are TRBV5-4 and TRBJ1-1; TRBD1 agrees at 11 bases. This CDR3 region has 16 residues. The J segment lost 0 bases and the V segment lost 0 bases, leaving 1 base of the junction unmatched. The germline CDR1 and CDR2 sequences are SGHNT and YYREEE (reference sequence). Here the CDR3 DNA reads TGTGCCAGCAGCTTGGAGGGACAGGGGGTGAACACTGAAGCTTTCTTT. This translates into CASSLEGQGVNTEAFF.

The V gene is TRBV5-1, the J gene TRBJ2-3; D unclear. Looked up from germline, CDR1 is SGHRS and CDR2 is YFSETQ. V was clipped by 1 base and J by 0 bases, with 9 bases between them. This CDR3 has 15 residues. For the CDR3, the DNA is TGCGCCAGCAGCTTGCTAACTTCTAGCACAGATACGCAGTATTTT. It encodes CASSLLTSSTDTQYF. Full variable domain (outside the CDR3, taken from reference TRBV5-1 and TRBJ2-3): KAGVTQTPRYLIKTRGQQVTLSCSPISGHRSVSWYQQTPGQGLQFLFEYFSETQRNKGNFPGRFSGRQFSNSRSEMNVSTLELGDSALYLCASSLLTSSTDTQYFGPGTRLTVL.

The chain links TRBV7-6 to TRBJ2-7, with 11 bases aligning to TRBD2. The CDR3 covers 15 residues. Per germline, CDR1 SGHVS and CDR2 FNYEAQ. With 3 bases clipped from V and 7 bases from J, the junction kept 8 bases outside the gene matches. The CDR3 DNA reads TGTGCCAGCAGCTTTAGGGGCCTAGCGGGAGGTGAGCAGTACTTC. Protein product: CASSFRGLAGGEQYF.

The gene calls are TRBV27 and TRBJ1-1, with a possible D match to TRBD1 (5 bases). The CDR3 covers 12 residues. The germline gives CDR1 MNHEY, CDR2 SMNVEV (reference sequence). The V end lost 7 bases, the J end lost 3 bases, and 9 bases lay between the germline ends. Here the CDR3 DNA reads TGTGCCAGCAAAGACAGCCACACTGAAGCTTTCTTT. This codes for CASKDSHTEAFF.

This sequence joins TRBV2 and TRBJ2-7; TRBD2 matches at 7 bases. With 6 bases clipped from V and 2 bases from J, the junction kept 7 bases outside the gene matches. This CDR3 is built from 14 residues. CDR1 SNHLY and CDR2 FYNNEI come from the germline V gene. The CDR3 is CASRRSGLAYEQYF. The DNA of the CDR3 is TGTGCCAGCAGGCGTAGCGGGTTGGCCTACGAGCAGTACTTC.

The chain couples TRBV7-9 to TRBJ2-5; a possible D gene is TRBD2 (5 bases). The CDR3 is made up of 15 amino acids. Germline lookup yields CDR1 SEHNR and CDR2 FQNEAQ (reference sequence). V was trimmed by 1 base and J by 5 bases, leaving 14 bases between them. This CDR3 reads CASSLGGFSEETQYF. CDR3 DNA: TGTGCCAGCAGCTTAGGCGGTTTTAGCGAGGAGACCCAGTACTTC. Supplemented by reference TRBV7-9 and TRBJ2-5, the full variable domain reads DTGVSQNPRHKITKRGQNVTFRCDPISEHNRLYWYRQTLGQGPEFLTYFQNEAQLEKSRLLSDRFSAERPKGSFSTLEIQRTEQGDSAMYLCASSLGGFSEETQYFGPGTRLLVL.